Following are 5 T cell receptor beta chains from one sample sequenced in a study of CD8+CD57+ T cells in acquired aplastic anemia. Researchers used genomic DNA as the template to profile TCR beta VDJ and CDR3. A single record per CDR3 protein comes from TCRdb applying MiXCR to the reads. Of 150,000 to 200,000 distinct CDR3 sequences in the sample, 50% to 65% were seen once. CD8+CD57+ cell expansion had been shown by flow cytometry in patients chosen for sequencing. Sequenced sample: sorted CD4+, CD8+, or CD8+CD57+ T cells (not recorded which) from PBMCs. These receptors originate from a human donor with aplastic anemia.

This clonotype is termed medium-sized. This rearrangement joins TRBV7-9 to TRBJ1-1, with TRBD1 matching 8 bases. The CDR3 has 15 amino acids. CDR1 is SEHNR, CDR2 FQNEAQ, per germline (reference sequence). Losses at the gene ends were 7 bases for V and 1 base for J; bases not matched to a gene: 8. The CDR3 sequence: CASISVGQGNTEAFF. CDR3 in DNA: TGTGCCAGCATTTCAGTAGGACAGGGGAACACTGAAGCTTTCTTT.

This chain links TRBV5-1 with TRBJ1-1; possibly TRBD1 for D (5 bases). V gave up 4 bases and J gave up 8 bases, with 15 bases separating them. CDR3 length: 13 amino acids. Germline V gene sequence: CDR1 SGHRS, CDR2 YFSETQ. Here the CDR3 reads CASSPTQATEAFF. The CDR3 bases are TGCGCCAGCAGCCCAACACAGGCAACAGAAGCTTTCTTT.

As concerns this clonotype: Possible read error: a much larger clone is one base away. The CDR3 DNA reads as TGTGCCAGCAGCTCGGCCCCAATTGGCTACACCTTC. This translates into CASSSAPIGYTF. This rearrangement joins TRBV5-4 to TRBJ1-2, with D unclear. This CDR3 spans 12 amino acids. Looked up from germline, CDR1 is SGHNT and CDR2 is YYREEE (reference sequence). V was pared by 3 bases and J by 7 bases, with 10 bases between.

The J gene is TRBJ1-2, the V gene TRBV7-9; weak D call: TRBD1 (5 bases). Trimming cost V 11 bases and J 4 bases, with 11 bases left between them. The CDR3 loop spans 11 amino acids. Germline lookup yields CDR1 SEHNR and CDR2 FQNEAQ (reference sequence). DNA of the CDR3: TGTGCCGGGGGGGGGATCTATGGCTACACCTTC. It yields the protein CAGGGIYGYTF.

V gene TRBV25-1 combines with J gene TRBJ2-1; 12 bases map to TRBD2. The CDR3 totals 17 residues. Germline assignment: CDR1 MGHDK and CDR2 SYGVNS. The ends lost 1 base at V and 6 bases at J; junction bases unmatched: 7. The CDR3 loop is CASSESLAGGPGNEQFF. CDR3 bases: TGTGCCAGCAGTGAATCTCTAGCGGGGGGGCCTGGCAATGAGCAGTTCTTC.